The clone carrying this TCR beta chain was counted only a few times. This sample was included in a study of blood T cells in healthy people across ages. Donation came from healthy Caucasian individuals in Russia who were aged about 6 to 100. Trimming stripped 3 bases from V and 1 base from J, with 9 bases between. This CDR3 region has 14 residues. Sample-barcoded 5' priming and a J-beta primer mix drove a second PCR of roughly 6 to 12 cycles. Samples each returned at least 2.5 million CDR3-containing paired-end reads. TCRdb passed the 5' RACE reads through MiXCR, listing each CDR3 protein once. The table lists 1.5 million to 2 million distinct CDR3 sequences, about two fifths of them singletons, with 23% in the top ten.

The TCR originated in a human donor in good health. The chain employs TRBV12-3 or TRBV12-4 and TRBJ1-2, with no clear D. What was sequenced was blood. CDR3 nucleotides: TGTGCCAGCAGTTTTTCAACGTTTAACTATGGCTACACCTTC. Translating it yields CASSFSTFNYGYTF.